This T cell receptor beta chain was profiled in a study of blood T cell repertoires in COVID-19 (dated by TCRdb to 2018 to 2021). For the study in its entirety: Samples from collaborators originated in the United States, Italy and Spain and spanned both the acute and convalescent phases of COVID-19. Subjects who had been exposed to COVID-19, were actively infected with it, or had recovered from it provided the deeply sampled blood TCRbeta repertoires that made up the dataset. Where HLA class I and class II types were available, the types were taken from metadata supplied by the sample provider, not from assay-based typing. Nearly every sample came with metadata listing a de-identified subject ID, COVID-19 status, age in years and sex. The repertoires were made available in a free public database intended to serve as a resource for research on the immune response to SARS-CoV-2. Samples were obtained from the ongoing ImmuneRACE study (first 160 participants) and from over a thousand subjects provided by 6 global collaborators. The prospective study material was composed of cDNA or gDNA derived from T cells, B-cell-depleted T cells, or PBMCs.

The investigation overall reported the following: The quantity of clinical and demographic metadata differed by source and by participant and was supplied without curation.

Comments on this clone: Its antigen is currently not known. No quality values exist for individual bases; no much larger clone is one base distant.

TCRbeta CDR3 regions were amplified from genomic DNA using the immunoSEQ Assay, a bias-controlled multiplex PCR. Concerning the study's data processing: Nucleated cell counts per sample were estimated from amplification of reference gene primers within the assay. To quantify the absolute abundance of each unique TCRbeta CDR3 rearrangement, sequence reads were collapsed and filtered. For each sample, productive Simpson clonality was calculated as the square root of Simpson's diversity index across productive rearrangements. In TCRdb, the immuneACCESS table is reduced to in-frame sequences with V and J assigned. These tables do not hold every clone; where another copy was compared, an unresolved V gene accounts for under half, and the others remain unexplained. That table is the source of V, J and clone size, and D and trimming were worked out from the DNA. For this sample there are about 150,000 clones; around 89% appear just once. The biggest ten clones account for approximately 3% of the sample.

Here V drops 4 bases and J drops 9 bases, and the junction holds 5 bases not matched to any gene. The CDR3 covers 14 residues, taking in both the cysteine and the phenylalanine. CDR3 DNA only is kept here, 42 bases in frame from base 1. CDR1 and CDR2 were assigned from the germline V gene as SGHAT and FQNNGV. The collaborating institutions used their own protocols to collect whole blood in K2EDTA tubes. For TCRbeta analysis, collaborator samples were shipped as frozen whole blood, as isolated PBMCs, or as DNA extracted from either sample type. This clonotype was sampled from a woman aged 55-70 years with active COVID-19. Sequencing was done on a sample of peripheral blood. The chain was built from TRBV11-2 and TRBJ2-2; TRBD2 matches 10 bases in the middle. For the CDR3, the sequence is CASSSASGRRELFF. The sequenced DNA is TGTGCCAGCAGCTCGGCTAGCGGGAGAAGGGAGCTGTTTTTT.